This entry lists 13 T cell receptor beta chains sequenced from one sample in a study of Ad26.COV2.S vaccination and SARS-CoV-2 variants. Sample treatment: over 15 received Ad26.COV2.S at low or high dose, single or two shots; roughly 5 received placebo; per-sample allocation not given. The study sampled participants on day 63 after the first vaccine or placebo injection. The repertoire was sequenced with immunoSEQ multiplex PCR; TCRdb's copy has only in-frame clones and lacks some. The table includes 200,000 to 300,000 clones, more than 75% detected once. The sample in question was peripheral blood, obtained in a trial of Ad26.COV2.S vaccine versus placebo. The receptors shown here come from a person aged 18-65 years who received the Ad26.COV2.S COVID-19 vaccine or a placebo.

V is TRBV6-5 and J is TRBJ1-2; D is unresolved. CDR3 length: 14 amino acids. Between the trimmed V and J ends, which lost 6 bases and 4 bases, there was a span of 15 bases. Germline CDR1 and CDR2: MNHEY and SVGAGI. CDR3 protein: CASSPPGDSYGYTF. CDR3 DNA sequence: TGTGCCAGCAGCCCCCCTGGGGATTCCTATGGCTACACCTTC.

V gene TRBV18 combines with J gene TRBJ2-7; no definite D call. Germline V gene lookup returns CDR1 KGHSH and CDR2 LQKENI. The V and J ends lost 2 bases and 1 base respectively, with 6 bases between them. The CDR3 loop spans 13 amino acids. The chain's CDR3 is CASSPAGSYEQYF. As DNA, the CDR3 is TGTGCCAGCTCACCAGCAGGTTCCTACGAGCAGTACTTC.

Concerning this clone: A junction end diverges from the germline sequence, so it may reflect a read error. The gene calls are TRBV7-7 and TRBJ2-2; 9 bases are shared with TRBD2. Germline V gene sequence: CDR1 SSHAT, CDR2 FNYEAQ (reference sequence). The CDR3 contains 16 residues. The CDR3 loop is CASSSDSGRDTGELFF. DNA for the CDR3: TGTGCTAGCAGCTCCGATAGCGGGAGAGACACCGGGGAGCTGTTTTTT.

This clone was seen only once. The gene calls are TRBV10-3 and TRBJ2-7; D gene uncertain. V lost 2 bases and J lost 5, with 4 bases in between. The germline V gene has CDR1 ENHRY and CDR2 SYGVKD. This CDR3 comprises 11 residues. CDR3 sequence (DNA): TGTGCCATCAGTGAGAATAACGAGCAGTACTTC. Amino acids: CAISENNEQYF.

This chain joins TRBV11-2 and TRBJ1-2; possible D gene TRBD1, 6 bases. With 3 bases removed from V and 4 bases from J, the gap between germline ends came to 12 bases. The CDR3 has 14 residues. Germline-derived CDR1 and CDR2 are SGHAT and FQNNGV. The CDR3 loop is CASSLETGAYGYTF. Here the CDR3 DNA reads TGTGCCAGCAGCTTGGAGACAGGAGCCTATGGCTACACCTTC.

This sequence joins TRBV3-1 (or the pseudogene TRBV3-2) and TRBJ2-7, with D perhaps TRBD2 (6 bases). Trimming pared 5 bases from V and 4 bases from J, leaving 12 bases between. The germline CDR1 and CDR2 sequences are LGHDT and YNNKEL (reference sequence). This CDR3 comprises 13 residues. The CDR3 protein is CASSTKRAYEQYF. CDR3 coding DNA: TGTGCCAGCAGCACCAAGCGGGCTTACGAGCAGTACTTC.

The chain employs TRBV2 and TRBJ1-2; D might be TRBD1 (5 bases). Per germline, CDR1 SNHLY and CDR2 FYNNEI. This CDR3 has 13 residues. The V and J ends lost 5 bases and 5 bases respectively, with 12 bases between them. The CDR3 coding sequence is TGTGCCAGCAGTACAAGCTGGGGGTATGGCTACACCTTC. Residues: CASSTSWGYGYTF.

This clone was seen a single time. The V and J genes are TRBV11-1 and TRBJ1-6; 8 bases are shared with TRBD1. The CDR3 is 15 residues long. The V gene's germline CDR1 is SGHAT and CDR2 FQDESV (reference sequence). Losses at the gene ends were 5 bases for V and 4 bases for J; bases not matched to a gene: 4. The CDR3 loop reads CASSETGVYNSPLHF. DNA for the CDR3: TGTGCCAGCAGCGAGACAGGGGTTTATAATTCACCCCTCCACTTT.

The V and J genes are TRBV3-1 (or the pseudogene TRBV3-2) and TRBJ2-1; D is uncertain. V dropped 0 bases and J dropped 4 bases, with 7 bases sitting between them. There are 14 residues in the CDR3. Germline V gene sequence: CDR1 LGHDT, CDR2 YNNKEL (reference sequence). This chain's CDR3 is CASSQDVLYNEQFF. The CDR3 DNA follows: TGTGCCAGCAGCCAAGATGTACTATACAATGAGCAGTTCTTC.

This clone was recorded once. The DNA of the CDR3 is TGTGCCAGCTCAAAGAGGGGGGCTGGCTATGGCTACACCTTC. Its protein is CASSKRGAGYGYTF. The chain is built from TRBV6-5 and TRBJ1-2; tentative D call: TRBD1 (6 bases). The V end was cut by 8 bases, the J end by 4 bases, with 17 bases between. CDR3 length: 14 amino acids. Germline V gives CDR1 MNHEY, CDR2 SVGAGI.

The chain joins TRBV18 to TRBJ1-5; perhaps TRBD1 as D (5 bases). This CDR3 region has 15 residues. CDR1 KGHSH and CDR2 LQKENI come from the germline V gene. Deletions cut 0 bases from V and 9 bases from J, with 15 bases between. CDR3 in amino acids: CASSPPGRLGGPQHF. In nucleotides, the CDR3 is TGTGCCAGCTCACCACCAGGACGCCTCGGGGGGCCCCAGCATTTT. Drawing the rest from reference TRBV18 and TRBJ1-5, the complete variable domain is NAGVMQNPRHLVRRRGQEARLRCSPMKGHSHVYWYRQLPEEGLKFMVYLQKENIIDESGMPKERFSAEFPKEGPSILRIQQVVRGDSAAYFCASSPPGRLGGPQHFGDGTRLSIL.

This clone was picked up one time. The chain employs TRBV7-2 and TRBJ2-3; TRBD1 is a possible D gene (6 bases). This CDR3 spans 16 amino acids. V dropped 2 bases and J dropped 0 bases, with 12 bases sitting between them. CDR1 is SGHTA, CDR2 FQGNSA, per germline. CDR3 nucleotides: TGTGCCAGCAGCTTATTAACGGGACACAGCACAGATACGCAGTATTTT. Translated, it gives CASSLLTGHSTDTQYF.

The rearrangement links TRBV5-1 to TRBJ2-3, with D possibly called TRBD1 or TRBD2 (5 bases each). Trimming pared 0 bases from V and 2 bases from J, leaving 19 bases between. There are 18 residues in the CDR3. Germline V gene sequence: CDR1 SGHRS, CDR2 YFSETQ. In nucleotides, the CDR3 is TGCGCCAGCAGCTTGGAGGGTTGGGGGATCCCCATCACAGATACGCAGTATTTT. As protein: CASSLEGWGIPITDTQYF.